This TCR beta chain stems from a study of cytomegalovirus exposure and HLA in healthy donors. Trimming removed 0 bases at V and 7 bases at J, with 6 bases between. From germline, CDR1 is GTSNPN and CDR2 SVGIG (reference sequence). The CDR3 covers 12 residues. Assay used: immunoSEQ multiplex PCR; TCRdb lists only in-frame clones, some missing. The sample has 200,000 or so clones; 83% are singletons. This clone was counted between two and nine times. Sample: PBMCs. The chain is built from TRBV30 and TRBJ1-4; D might be TRBD1 (5 bases). This clonotype originated in a woman between 18 and 29 years old in good health and CMV-seronegative. The CDR3 protein is CAWSVGGEKLFF. In DNA form, the CDR3 reads TGTGCCTGGAGTGTGGGGGGTGAAAAACTGTTTTTT.